This TCR beta chain is from a study of T cells in Graves' hyperthyroidism and ophthalmopathy. Overall study: The blood sample was taken at first diagnosis, before treatment began.

The study, taken as a whole, reports: Model-based prediction identified ophthalmopathy a median 6.5 months prior to its onset. Separation of ophthalmopathy from stable hyperthyroidism was achieved by a 13 V-J model.

The CDR3 is 13 residues long. The junction had 7 bases not matched to a gene; V was cut back by 5 bases and J by 8 bases. The germline gives CDR1 SGHTA, CDR2 FQGNSA. Ophthalmopathy patients had Clinical Activity Score at least 3, NOSPECS grade at least 4, duration under 3 months. This clonotype was counted ten times or more. Its antigen is unidentified. Researchers took RNA transcripts and amplified the TCR beta CDR3 regions from them. First-round RT-PCR of the TCR CDR3 relied on the HTBI primer set. TCRdb re-analysed the multiplex PCR reads in MiXCR, keeping a single row per CDR3 protein. The data contain about 520,000 distinct CDR3 sequences, approximately 25% of them singletons.

The sample taken for sequencing was blood. This clonotype was obtained from a young woman with Graves' ophthalmopathy. The chain couples TRBV7-2 to TRBJ1-1; 8 bases map to TRBD1. As DNA, the CDR3 is TGTGCCAGCAGCGTAGACCGGGACAGGGAAGCTTTCTTT. It encodes CASSVDRDREAFF.